This T cell receptor (beta chain) is from a study of graft-versus-host responses after intestinal transplantation. Whole-study results and caveats: Marrow from the recipient contained GvH clones, some of which had appeared first in ileum or blood.

Trimming left V 4 bases short and J 8 bases short, with 18 bases between. In germline, CDR1 is SGHRS, CDR2 YFSETQ. The CDR3 covers 15 residues. Assay used: immunoSEQ multiplex PCR; TCRdb lists only in-frame clones, some missing. The sample yields around 100,000 clones, 90% to 95% seen once. Concerning this clone: Its antigen remains unknown.

The starting material was unstimulated CD4+ T cells sorted from spleen or lymph node cells, obtained before transplant. The chain has TRBV5-1 and TRBJ1-4; D perhaps matches TRBD1 (6 bases). The sequence was obtained from a human donor who was the organ donor for an intestinal transplant. The CDR3 loop reads CASSPRGGGEEKLFF. In DNA form, the CDR3 reads TGCGCCAGCAGCCCTCGGGGGGGCGGGGAAGAAAAACTGTTTTTT.